Each of the 8 T cell receptor beta chains below was sequenced from the same sample in a study of patients and donors after allogeneic stem cell transplantation (dated by TCRdb to the early 2020s). Library creation used RT-PCR. The listed sequencing device is NextSeq 550. TCRdb reanalyzed the raw reads on its own, using fastp at Q25 for trimming and MiXCR for clone calling, and kept in-frame beta chains. When rows share a CDR3 protein, they turn into one entry using the most common DNA and genes. The sample data list some 200,000 distinct CDR3 sequences, and less than 45% of these were observed just once. Of the sample, 33% is held by the ten largest clones. The sequencing sample was made of blood, either unsorted or a sorted T cell fraction (not recorded which). The receptors come from a human donor who was either an allogeneic HSCT recipient or a stem cell or donor lymphocyte infusion donor (not recorded which). It is not recorded whose cells these are; they may come from a transplant donor.

The chain joins TRBV5-4 to TRBJ2-7; the D is unclear. Germline CDR1 reads SGHNT; CDR2 reads YYREEE (reference sequence). The CDR3 length is 17 residues. V gave up 6 bases and J gave up 9 bases, with 31 bases separating them. The CDR3 loop reads CASITGPPAAPSTRQYF. The CDR3 DNA is TGTGCCAGCATCACCGGCCCACCGGCGGCGCCCTCTACGAGGCAGTACTTC.

The sample holds one count of this clonotype. This chain uses TRBV13 with TRBJ2-5, with 7 nucleotides matching TRBD1. This CDR3 has 14 amino acids. Germline V CDR1 and CDR2: PRHDT, FYEKMQ (reference sequence). V was clipped by 3 bases and J by 5 bases; unmatched bases: 6. The DNA of the CDR3 is TGTGCCAGCAGCTTTGAGGGGGCCGGTGAGACCCAGTACTTC. This gives the protein CASSFEGAGETQYF.

This clonotype is a singleton in its sample. The V and J genes are TRBV4-2 and TRBJ1-1, with D hard to call. Germline V gene data show CDR1 as LGHNA and CDR2 as YNFKEQ. The length of the CDR3 is 10 residues. Trimming pared 1 base from V and 8 bases from J, leaving 2 bases between. CDR3 loop: CASSQGEAFF. The CDR3 nucleotides read TGTGCCAGCAGCCAAGGAGAAGCTTTCTTT.

The chain carries TRBV11-2 and TRBJ1-5; possibly TRBD1 for D (5 bases). The germline V gene has CDR1 SGHAT and CDR2 FQNNGV. CDR3 length: 15 amino acids. V lost 0 bases and J 4 bases, leaving 10 bases between the germline ends. The CDR3 reads CASSLDGTVNQPQHF. The CDR3 bases are TGTGCCAGCAGCTTAGATGGGACGGTTAATCAGCCCCAGCATTTT.

V is TRBV29-1 and J is TRBJ2-2; D gene uncertain. Germline CDR1 is SQVTM and CDR2 is ANQGSEA. This CDR3 has 12 residues. V shed 3 bases and J shed 6 bases, with 8 bases lying between them. The CDR3 spells CSVESGPGELFF. CDR3 in DNA: TGCAGCGTTGAGTCCGGACCCGGGGAGCTGTTTTTT.

V is TRBV27 and J is TRBJ2-1; 7 bases agree with TRBD1. V trimming: 5 bases; J trimming: 3 bases; junction bases outside the gene matches: 13. The CDR3 runs 17 residues. Germline CDR1 reads MNHEY; CDR2 reads SMNVEV (reference sequence). CDR3 residues: CASSPLTGANGYNEQFF. In DNA, the CDR3 is TGTGCCAGCAGTCCCCTTACAGGGGCGAACGGCTACAATGAGCAGTTCTTC.

This clonotype was observed once. J is TRBJ2-1 and V is TRBV6-5, with 8 positions matching TRBD1. Germline loops: CDR1 MNHEY, CDR2 SVGAGI. This CDR3 is built from 14 residues. The V gene end was trimmed by 6 bases and the J gene end by 4 bases; junction bases not matched to a gene: 5. The DNA for the CDR3 is TGTGCCAGCAGACCCGGGACAGGTTACAATGAGCAGTTCTTC. Amino acids: CASRPGTGYNEQFF.

The chain recombines TRBV12-3 or TRBV12-4 with TRBJ2-1, with TRBD2 matching 14 bases. The CDR3 runs 18 residues. J was trimmed by 4 bases and V by 5 bases; bases with no gene match: 10. The CDR3 region has the DNA TGTGCCAGCAGTCCACAGCCGGGACTAGCGGGGGCATACAATGAGCAGTTCTTC. Translation: CASSPQPGLAGAYNEQFF.